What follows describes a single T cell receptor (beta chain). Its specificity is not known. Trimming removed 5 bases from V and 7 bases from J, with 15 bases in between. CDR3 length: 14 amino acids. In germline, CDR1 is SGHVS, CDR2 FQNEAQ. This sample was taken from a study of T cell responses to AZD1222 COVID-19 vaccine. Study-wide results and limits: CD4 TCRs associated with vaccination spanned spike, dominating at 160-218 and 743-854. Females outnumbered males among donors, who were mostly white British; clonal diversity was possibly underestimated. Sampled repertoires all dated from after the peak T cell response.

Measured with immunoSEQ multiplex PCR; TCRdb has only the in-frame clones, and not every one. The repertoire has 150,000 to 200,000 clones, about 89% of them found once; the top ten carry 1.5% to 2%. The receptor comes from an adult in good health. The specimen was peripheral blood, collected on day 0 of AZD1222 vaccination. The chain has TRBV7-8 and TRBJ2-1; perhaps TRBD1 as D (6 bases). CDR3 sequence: CASSPLGGRNEQFF. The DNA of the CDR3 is TGTGCCAGCAGCCCCCTAGGGGGACGAAATGAGCAGTTCTTC.